This T cell receptor beta chain was sequenced for a study of cytomegalovirus exposure and HLA in healthy donors (dated by TCRdb to 2016 to 2017). As for the study more broadly: In an earlier analysis of around 540 of the donors, approximately 300 Gb of sequence data and about 110 million unique TCR beta sequences from about 179 million T cells were reported. Roughly 300 gigabases of sequencing data and approximately 84 million unique TCR sequences were included in an early release covering 550 to 650 HLA-typed donors. The genetic ancestry cluster associated with self-reported Caucasian donors included around 76% of the 398 genotyped donors. The study was designed to test whether signatures of past pathogen exposure could be identified by cataloging public T cell receptors. The study profiled the T cell repertoires of 500 to 800 subjects by immunosequencing and related them to cytomegalovirus serostatus. Along with the approximately 650-subject first cohort, a separate validation cohort of over 90 different subjects was used. To predict cytomegalovirus infection status, the study brought together high-throughput TCR immunosequencing, statistical association of individual TCRs with disease status, and machine learning. In a later analysis, previously published TCR beta repertoires from 550 to 700 donors were re-analyzed and high-resolution HLA genotyping was added so that TCR occurrence patterns could be studied. Rather than drawing on any new phenotypic data, the later analysis identified candidate immune exposures from TCR beta sequences and the way those sequences occurred across donors. To decide whether each TCR beta V gene segment behaved as functional or pseudogenic, an earlier analysis of approximately 590 of the donors relied on high-throughput TCR beta sequencing. Donor age, sex, ethnicity and CMV serostatus were collected together with the repertoire data. In a later genetic analysis, genome-wide SNP genotypes for about 65% of the roughly 670 donors were used, and that subset was treated as a discovery cohort. Every discovery cohort repertoire had been produced on one sequencing platform. Both class I and class II loci were covered by HLA typing, at four-digit resolution. Typing coverage differed by locus: A, B, C, DRB1 and DQB1 were typed in about 629-640 donors, DQA1 in around 500, DPA1 in 600 to 610, and DPB1 in 400 to 480. Roughly five DR-DQ haplotypes were handled as single units for association and clustering because linkage in the cohort was strong. Among 350 to 400 genotyped donors of the cohort, an average of around 240,000 unique TCR beta nucleotide sequences were sequenced per donor, around 20% of them non-productive.

Here is what the overall study found, with its caveats: In a later analysis, several top co-occurrence clusters were reported to appear linked to parvovirus B19, influenza, CMV and Epstein-Barr virus. Immune exposure information for the cohort was limited to CMV serostatus. While some public TCRs were present in many individuals, most TCR sequences turned up only very rarely across donors. Specific HLA alleles were associated with about 17,000 TCR beta sequences at a false discovery rate of 0.05 in a later analysis. Sequencing depth was assumed to be roughly uniform across donors in the presence/absence analyses, though that assumption may not hold. A few of the identified cytomegalovirus-associated TCR beta chains were confirmed in vitro to be specific for cytomegalovirus antigens. Only TCR beta chains were sequenced in this cohort, and the absence of alpha or paired-chain data limited detectable features. In a later analysis, TCR association rates were found to vary across HLA loci, with the most associated TCRs seen for DRB1 alleles and the fewest for HLA-C alleles. Because counts were too low, roughly 16 rarely observed V segments, including chromosome 9 orphons, were excluded from the earlier analysis of several hundred of the donors. In an earlier analysis of 450 to 750 of the donors, most TCR beta V segments appeared in productive rearrangements about 90% or about 30% of the time, broadly matching IMGT annotations. A later analysis found that HLA-associated TCR beta chains were more clonally expanded and had lower generation probabilities than equally common non-associated chains. The sequencing pipeline was judged likely to have produced a cluster of highly shared sequence variants as a technical artifact. Because HLA typing was unavailable for some donors at each locus, only the typed subset was used in association tests. Because the 87-base-pair reads could not distinguish some IMGT-functional V segments, including TRBV6-2 and TRBV6-3, those segments were excluded. The authors suggested that the approach could potentially be extended to other disease states and immunological phenotypes. In a later genetic analysis, fewer N-insertions in productive TCRs were reported among donors in an Asian-associated ancestry cluster than the roughly 700-donor mean. A further reported finding was that TCR beta sequences accurately predicted the HLA-A and HLA-B alleles for most subjects in the first cohort. According to a later analysis, most CMV-associated TCR beta chains appeared to be HLA-restricted, and the HLA associations seemed to be driven largely by CMV exposure. Cytomegalovirus status was reported to be diagnosed by the classifier with high specificity and sensitivity in both the original and validation cohorts. The study gave a list of 150 to 200 TCR beta chains associated with cytomegalovirus. V-gene and J-gene trimming of TCR beta chains was associated with a missense DCLRE1C variant in a later genetic analysis, and the association was replicated in an independent cohort. Strong co-occurrence of HLA alleles, especially DR and DQ, made assigning TCR associations to individual alleles difficult. Linkage disequilibrium might explain the correlated functional status among segregating V segments, but an unknown experimental factor could not be ruled out.

Library generation was performed with the immunoSEQ multiplex PCR assay. A mixture of 60 forward primers for TCR Vbeta segments and 13 reverse primers for TCR Jbeta segments was used in the multiplex PCR. The CDR3 region of rearranged TCR beta genes was amplified from genomic DNA with a multiplex PCR assay. The Illumina HiSeq System was used to sequence the amplified TCR beta libraries as 87-base-pair reads. On the authors' methods: A later analysis tallied 70 million to 100 million unique TCR beta chains across the approximately 670 repertoires, and about 10 million of those chains were shared by two or more donors. To remove PCR and sequencing errors, raw reads were error-corrected and collapsed into unique sequences using a nearest-neighbor algorithm that merged closely related sequences. Alignment of CDR3 sequences to IMGT reference sequences was used to assign V, D and J gene segments. For a sequence to be retained, a match of at least six nucleotides was required to both a V gene segment and a J gene segment. Rearrangements were called productive when the CDR3 lacked stop codons and stayed in frame with V and J; all others were non-productive. CDR3 was defined by IMGT convention, running from the second conserved V-encoded cysteine to the conserved J-encoded phenylalanine. Sequences without an unambiguous match to a single V gene segment were excluded from the earlier analysis of approximately 600 of the donors. An earlier analysis of 587 of the donors classified V segments as functional when productive rearrangements were above 56.7% and as segregating when the standard deviation between donors was above 5%. A statistical classification framework was built for diagnosing cytomegalovirus status from the catalog of TCR beta chain sequences. V and J gene assignment, in a later analysis, came from comparing TCR nucleotide sequences with IMGT/GENE-DB human TR gene sequences. In a later analysis, CDR3 sequences and most-parsimonious VDJ recombination scenarios were assigned using the TCRdist pipeline. A later analysis defined each TCR beta chain by its CDR3 amino acid sequence plus V-gene family, and excluded reads lacking a unique V-gene family. To address suspected cross-contamination and a sequencing artifact, a later analysis removed roughly 580 highly shared, low-generation-probability nucleotide sequences. For each public chain, a later analysis derived a clonal expansion index from normalized ranks of inferred template counts within each repertoire. Generation probabilities in a later analysis came from a VDJ recombination model fitted to out-of-frame rearrangements, and those results were checked against IGoR. Hypergeometric tests were used in a later analysis to score TCR-TCR, TCR-HLA and TCR-CMV co-occurrence, with a repertoire-size bias correction applied to the TCR pairs. False discovery rates were estimated in a later analysis by permuting HLA or CMV assignments 20 times. In a later analysis, co-occurring TCRs were grouped using DBSCAN, with TCRdist sequence similarity added in when clustering inside HLA-allele-positive subsets. Repertoires with fewer than 30,000 or more than 120,000 public chains were left out of co-occurrence clustering, as were five repertoires with anomalous nucleotide sharing. TCRdb re-hosts the immuneACCESS table, in-frame sequences only. Its copies lack some clones; in the studies checked, an unresolved V gene accounts for under half of them, and the cause for the rest is not known. The DNA gave D and trimming, while V, J and clone size come from that table. In all, the sample holds about 99,000 clones, and 75% to 80% of those were seen once. The top ten clones comprise 4.5% to 7% of the sample.

A word on this clone: No cognate antigen has been identified for it. Base quality data are lacking; no much larger clone is found one base away.

The germline V gene specifies MRHNA as CDR1 and SNTAGT as CDR2. From the cysteine through the phenylalanine, the CDR3 covers 16 amino acids. The kept DNA is CDR3 alone, 48 bases in frame from the first base. Here V drops 0 bases and J drops 4 bases, and the junction holds 2 bases not matched to any gene. The cohort consisted of approximately 670 healthy bone marrow donors. Cohort members were all nominally healthy when sampled, although unrecorded immune exposures were likely present. The donor tested CMV seropositive and was one of the 289 seropositive cohort members. A peripheral blood sample was collected from each donor, and TCR beta sequencing was performed on peripheral blood mononuclear cells. Genomic DNA was extracted from the blood cell samples with the Qiagen DNeasy Blood Extraction Kit.

Recombination connected TRBV6-4 to TRBJ2-2, and TRBD1 matches 10 of the central bases. This TCR derives from a man between 60 and 75 years old in good health and CMV-seropositive. The sample taken for sequencing was PBMCs. CDR3 sequence: CASSDSGQGSTGELFF. The DNA is TGTGCCAGCAGTGACTCGGGACAGGGGAGCACCGGGGAGCTGTTTTTT.